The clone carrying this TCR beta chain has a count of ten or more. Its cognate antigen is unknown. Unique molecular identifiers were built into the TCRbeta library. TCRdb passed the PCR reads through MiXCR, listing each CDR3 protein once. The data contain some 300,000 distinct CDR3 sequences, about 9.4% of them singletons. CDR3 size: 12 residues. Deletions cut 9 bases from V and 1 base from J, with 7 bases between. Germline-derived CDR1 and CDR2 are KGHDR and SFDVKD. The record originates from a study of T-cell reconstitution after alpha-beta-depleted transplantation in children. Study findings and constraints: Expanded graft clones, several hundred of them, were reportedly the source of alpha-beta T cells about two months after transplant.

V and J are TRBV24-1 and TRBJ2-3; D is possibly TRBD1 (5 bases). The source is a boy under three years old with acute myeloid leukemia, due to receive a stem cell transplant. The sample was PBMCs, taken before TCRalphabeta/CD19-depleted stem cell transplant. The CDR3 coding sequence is TGTGCCACCGAAGGGGGCACAGATACGCAGTATTTT. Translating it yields CATEGGTDTQYF.